This is a list of T cell receptor beta chains from one sample in a study of graft-versus-host responses after intestinal transplantation. These receptors are not linked to any known antigen. Libraries were prepared by immunoSEQ multiplex PCR; TCRdb keeps only in-frame clonotypes and omits some of them. This sample carries roughly 110,000 clones, about nine tenths of them seen once, and the ten largest clones take over 0.55%. The specimen was unstimulated CD4+ T cells sorted from spleen or lymph node cells, collected before transplant. The source is a human donor who was the organ donor for an intestinal transplant. CDR3s include the opening cysteine and the closing phenylalanine or tryptophan. D genes are given only for firm matches. Part of the rows lack a size; the others show once, few, many or a class for expanded clones.

abundance	v_gene	j_gene	d_gene	CDR3nt	CDR3aa
.	TRBV9	TRBJ2-6	.	TGTGCCAGCAGCGTAGGGGTCTCGAGGGGGGCCAACGTCCTGACTTTC	CASSVGVSRGANVLTF
.	TRBV4-2	TRBJ2-7	.	TGTGCCAGCAGCCAAGATAGGGCAGGGAACGAGCAGTACTTC	CASSQDRAGNEQYF
.	TRBV12-5	TRBJ2-3	TRBD1	TGTGCTAGTGGGTCAGCCCCCGGGACAGCGGCTTTTACGCCAAAAACAGATACGCAGTATTTT	CASGSAPGTAAFTPKTDTQYF
few	TRBV10-3	TRBJ1-1	.	TGTGCCGTAGGGTATAAGACTGAAGCTTTCTTT	CAVGYKTEAFF
.	TRBV27	TRBJ2-1	TRBD2	TGTGCCAGCAGTTCCACTAGCGGGGCCTACAATGAGCAGTTCTTC	CASSSTSGAYNEQFF
.	TRBV5-5	TRBJ1-1	TRBD1	TGTGCCAGCAGCTGGGGGTGGGTACAGGGGGCGAGAGAAGCTTTCTTT	CASSWGWVQGAREAFF
.	TRBV7-6	TRBJ1-3	TRBD1	TGTGCCAGCAGCTTACTGGCTTTGACAGGGGCGAACTCTGGAAACACCATATATTTT	CASSLLALTGANSGNTIYF
.	TRBV5-1	TRBJ1-2	TRBD1	TGCGCCAGCAGCTTGATGCAGGGGGCAATAGCTAACTATGGCTACACCTTC	CASSLMQGAIANYGYTF
.	TRBV28	TRBJ1-2	.	TGTGCCAGCAGTTTACTGTATACAAACTATGGCTACACCTTC	CASSLLYTNYGYTF
.	TRBV9	TRBJ2-2	TRBD2	TGTGCCAGCAGCGCAGCGACTGGACTAGCGGCCACCGGGGAGCTGTTTTTT	CASSAATGLAATGELFF
once	TRBV6-1	TRBJ1-4	.	TGTGCCAGCAGTGGACGGGCAACTAATGAAAAACTGTTTTTT	CASSGRATNEKLFF
.	TRBV9	TRBJ2-7	TRBD2	TGTGCCAGCAGCGTAGCTAGCGGGGACTCCTACGAGCAGTACTTC	CASSVASGDSYEQYF
.	TRBV6-5	TRBJ2-1	TRBD1	TGTGCCAGCAGTTACAACCGGGACAGGGGAAACAATGAGCAGTTCTTC	CASSYNRDRGNNEQFF
.	TRBV5-1	TRBJ2-5	TRBD1	TGCGCCAGCAGCCCCGGACAGGGCGGGCATCTAGGGGAGACCCAGTACTTC	CASSPGQGGHLGETQYF
.	TRBV30	TRBJ1-6	.	TGTGCCGGATCCCGAGGCTCCTATAATTCACCCCTCCACTTT	CAGSRGSYNSPLHF
.	TRBV18	TRBJ1-1	.	TGTGCCAGCTCACCACCTTTGGCAGGGTACATGATTGAAGCTTTCTTT	CASSPPLAGYMIEAFF
.	TRBV2	TRBJ2-7	TRBD2	TGTGCCAGCAGTGATTCCGGGGGGGCCTATACGAGGCAGTACTTC	CASSDSGGAYTRQYF
once	TRBV6-4	TRBJ1-5	TRBD1	TGTGCCAGCAGTTCACAGGGGGGTGGGCCCCAGCATTTT	CASSSQGGGPQHF